A single sample is the source of the 26 T cell receptor beta chains below, sequenced in a study of PD-1 blockade in classical Hodgkin lymphoma. Specified time point: cycle 4 day 1 (C4D1), after around six weeks of nivolumab. Autologous stem cell transplantation was followed by relapse in every patient, and brentuximab vedotin exposure varied. TCRdb's copy holds only in-frame clones and misses some; the assay was immunoSEQ multiplex PCR. The sample includes tens of thousands of clones, 70% to 85% of them seen just once. The starting material was peripheral blood mononuclear cells (PBMCs), obtained before the fourth cycle of nivolumab. The receptors here all came from a human donor with classical Hodgkin lymphoma.

The rearrangement uses TRBV6-1 and TRBJ2-1, with 8 bases fitting TRBD2. CDR3 length: 16 residues. CDR1 is MNHNS and CDR2 is SASEGT in the germline V gene. Trimming removed 1 base from V and 4 bases from J; junction bases left unmatched: 6. The CDR3 is CASSEVAGGLYNEQFF. DNA for the CDR3: TGTGCCAGCAGTGAAGTCGCGGGGGGCTTGTACAATGAGCAGTTCTTC.

This chain joins TRBV9 and TRBJ2-7; 8 nucleotides match TRBD1. CDR3 length equals 15 residues. The germline V gene has CDR1 SGDLS and CDR2 YYNGEE. V lost 4 bases and J lost 0; bases outside the gene matches: 6. The CDR3 is CASSPGQGRSYEQYF. In DNA form, the CDR3 reads TGTGCCAGCAGCCCTGGACAGGGACGCTCCTACGAGCAGTACTTC.

The V gene is TRBV11-2, the J gene TRBJ2-5; 11 positions agree with TRBD2. Germline-derived CDR1 and CDR2 are SGHAT and FQNNGV. The length of the CDR3 is 15 residues. The V gene end was trimmed by 5 bases and the J gene end by 4 bases; junction bases not matched to a gene: 6. The CDR3, as DNA: TGTGCCAGCAGCGCGGGACTAGCGGAGATAGAGACCCAGTACTTC. Translation: CASSAGLAEIETQYF.

The chain recombines TRBV11-1 with TRBJ2-2; D tentatively reads TRBD1 or TRBD2 (5 bases each). Germline CDR1 is SGHAT and CDR2 is FQDESV (reference sequence). Between the trimmed V and J ends, which lost 3 bases and 11 bases, there was a span of 16 bases. The CDR3 length is 14 residues. As DNA, the CDR3 is TGTGCCAGCAGCTTCGTACAAACAGGAGGCGAGCTGTTTTTT. Encoded protein: CASSFVQTGGELFF.

The chain joins TRBV7-8 to TRBJ1-2; 8 bases align to TRBD1. Unmatched junction bases numbered 9, after V lost 1 base and J lost 5 bases. Germline loops: CDR1 SGHVS, CDR2 FQNEAQ. The CDR3 totals 16 residues. The CDR3 sequence: CASSLDRGWVVYGYTF. The CDR3 coding sequence is TGTGCCAGCAGCTTAGACAGGGGGTGGGTCGTGTATGGCTACACCTTC.

This rearrangement joins TRBV11-2 to TRBJ1-2, with TRBD1 matching 12 bases. The CDR3 runs to 15 residues. The junction had 11 bases not matched to a gene; V was cut back by 5 bases and J by 10 bases. CDR1 and CDR2 from the germline V gene are SGHAT and FQNNGV. The CDR3 bases are TGTGCCAGCAGCCAGGGACAGGGGGCAGGCATTTACTACACCTTC. Translation gives CASSQGQGAGIYYTF.

This clone was recorded once. V is TRBV7-9 and J is TRBJ2-5; 14 bases map to TRBD2. The CDR3 length is 18 residues. V gave up 5 bases and J gave up 5 bases; unmatched junction bases: 13. The V gene's germline CDR1 is SEHNR and CDR2 FQNEAQ (reference sequence). CDR3 region: CASSQPGLAGAGGETQYF. The CDR3 region has the DNA TGTGCCAGCAGCCAACCGGGACTAGCGGGGGCTGGAGGTGAGACCCAGTACTTC. Combining the CDR3 with reference TRBV7-9 and TRBJ2-5 gives the whole variable domain DTGVSQNPRHKITKRGQNVTFRCDPISEHNRLYWYRQTLGQGPEFLTYFQNEAQLEKSRLLSDRFSAERPKGSFSTLEIQRTEQGDSAMYLCASSQPGLAGAGGETQYFGPGTRLLVL.

The V gene is TRBV2, the J gene TRBJ2-1; perhaps D is TRBD1 or TRBD2 (5 bases each). Trimming took 4 bases from V and 0 from J, leaving 22 bases between them. The CDR3 loop spans 19 amino acids. Germline values: CDR1 SNHLY, CDR2 FYNNEI. CDR3 nucleotide sequence: TGTGCCAGCAGTGGATGGTCTGGCAGGGATGGGAGCTCCTACAATGAGCAGTTCTTC. The encoded protein is CASSGWSGRDGSSYNEQFF.

This clone was seen a handful of times. The rearrangement joins TRBV25-1 to TRBJ2-7; the D is unclear. CDR3 size: 11 residues. Germline lookup yields CDR1 MGHDK and CDR2 SYGVNS. The V end lost 8 bases, the J end lost 6 bases, and 11 bases lay between the germline ends. The CDR3 coding sequence is TGTGCCAGCGGAACGGCTTCCGAGCAGTACTTC. Its protein product is CASGTASEQYF.

The chain employs TRBV23-1 and TRBJ2-3; unclear D gene. TRBV23-1 is annotated as an ORF whose role is uncertain. Deletions cut 6 bases from V and 2 bases from J, with 18 bases between. The CDR3 is made up of 16 amino acids. The CDR3 reads CASRNTRRQHTDTQYF. CDR3 DNA: TGCGCCAGCAGGAATACCCGACGCCAACACACAGATACGCAGTATTTT.

This clone has just a few counts. This rearrangement joins TRBV27 to TRBJ1-4; no firm D call. Germline assignment: CDR1 MNHEY and CDR2 SMNVEV (reference sequence). Trimming took off 5 bases at V and 8 bases at J, with 21 bases between the two ends. The CDR3 consists of 16 residues. The CDR3, as DNA: TGTGCCAGCAGTCCCGGTTTGTGGGAACCTATCGAAAAACTGTTTTTT. Encoded protein: CASSPGLWEPIEKLFF.

The rearrangement links TRBV7-3 to TRBJ2-3, with 9 positions matching TRBD2. V was pared by 5 bases and J by 0 bases, with 0 bases of the junction left unmatched. In germline, CDR1 is SGHTA, CDR2 FQGTGA. The CDR3 runs to 14 residues. The CDR3: CASSTSGSTDTQYF. The CDR3 bases are TGTGCCAGCAGCACTAGCGGGAGCACAGATACGCAGTATTTT.

The chain has TRBV27 and TRBJ1-1, with TRBD1 identical over 9 bases. The ends lost 4 bases at V and 5 bases at J; junction bases unmatched: 11. Germline CDR1 and CDR2: MNHEY and SMNVEV (reference sequence). The CDR3 spans 16 residues. In nucleotides, the CDR3 is TGTGCCAGCAGTTACCAACAGGGGGCAAAGGGTACTGAAGCTTTCTTT. It yields the protein CASSYQQGAKGTEAFF.

This chain's CDR3 is CASSQERTGVREQYF. Written as DNA, the CDR3 is TGCGCCAGCAGCCAAGAAAGGACAGGGGTTCGAGAGCAGTACTTC. This sequence joins TRBV4-1 and TRBJ2-7, with 9 bases matching TRBD1. CDR1 is MGHRA, CDR2 YSYEKL, per germline. J gave up 7 bases and V 0 bases, and 7 bases lay outside the gene matches. The CDR3 spans 15 residues.

The chain links TRBV7-8 to TRBJ2-7; D is undetermined. The CDR3 consists of 12 residues. Germline CDR1 SGHVS, CDR2 FQNEAQ. Trimming removed 1 base at V and 5 bases at J, with 6 bases between. The CDR3 here is CASSLVRDEQYF. CDR3 sequence (DNA): TGTGCCAGCAGCTTAGTTCGTGACGAGCAGTACTTC. Full variable domain (outside the CDR3, taken from reference TRBV7-8 and TRBJ2-7): GAGVSQSPRYKVAKRGQDVALRCDPISGHVSLFWYQQALGQGPEFLTYFQNEAQLDKSGLPSDRFFAERPEGSVSTLKIQRTQQEDSAVYLCASSLVRDEQYFGPGTRLTVT.

DNA for the CDR3: TGTGCCATCAGTGATGGGCAGGGGGCTTACAATGAGCAGTTCTTC. Amino acids: CAISDGQGAYNEQFF. The chain joins TRBV10-3 to TRBJ2-1; the match to TRBD1 covers 8 bases. V dropped 3 bases and J dropped 4; count of bases not matched to a gene: 5. The CDR3 covers 15 residues. CDR1 ENHRY and CDR2 SYGVKD come from the germline V gene.

The chain combines TRBV19 with TRBJ1-2, with TRBD1 matching 7 bases. J lost 3 bases, V lost 7 bases, and 11 bases had no gene match. This CDR3 comprises 15 residues. The germline CDR1 and CDR2 sequences are LNHDA and SQIVND (reference sequence). The CDR3 coding sequence is TGTGCCAGTAAACTCCCGACAGGGTGGGACTATGGCTACACCTTC. Amino acids: CASKLPTGWDYGYTF.

This clone is classed as large. The CDR3, as DNA: TGTGCCAGCAGCTTATCTGGGATACAAGAGACCCAGTACTTC. Its translation is CASSLSGIQETQYF. The chain uses TRBV7-9 and TRBJ2-5; D is uncertain. The CDR3 runs 14 residues. Trimming took off 2 bases at V and 2 bases at J, with 9 bases between the two ends. Per the germline V gene, CDR1 is SEHNR and CDR2 is FQNEAQ (reference sequence). The variable domain in full, completed from reference TRBV7-9 and TRBJ2-5, reads DTGVSQNPRHKITKRGQNVTFRCDPISEHNRLYWYRQTLGQGPEFLTYFQNEAQLEKSRLLSDRFSAERPKGSFSTLEIQRTEQGDSAMYLCASSLSGIQETQYFGPGTRLLVL.

The genes are TRBV5-4 and TRBJ2-2; unclear D gene. Trimming took off 1 base at V and 6 bases at J, with 13 bases between the two ends. Per the germline V gene, CDR1 is SGHNT and CDR2 is YYREEE (reference sequence). The CDR3 extends over 15 amino acids. Here the CDR3 reads CASSLIGATSGELFF. The CDR3, as DNA: TGTGCCAGCAGCTTGATCGGAGCGACGTCCGGGGAGCTGTTTTTT.

V and J are TRBV23-1 and TRBJ1-5, with a weak D call TRBD1 (6 bases). TRBV23-1 falls under the ORF class, with uncertain function. This CDR3 is built from 16 residues. Trimming removed 4 bases at V and 5 bases at J, with 18 bases between. The chain's CDR3 is CASSPKQGSPYQPQHF. The DNA for the CDR3 is TGCGCCAGCAGTCCCAAGCAGGGGAGCCCTTATCAGCCCCAGCATTTT.

The chain couples TRBV19 to TRBJ1-2, with D maybe TRBD1 (6 bases). V was trimmed by 5 bases and J by 8 bases, leaving 24 bases between them. CDR1 and CDR2 (germline): LNHDA, SQIVND (reference sequence). The CDR3 runs 16 residues. The CDR3: CASSLQDSQGRQGYTF. The DNA for the CDR3 is TGTGCCAGTAGTCTCCAGGACAGTCAGGGGCGTCAAGGCTACACCTTC.

This clone occurred many times. The chain has TRBV7-8 and TRBJ2-6; TRBD1 is a possible D gene (6 bases). Looked up from germline, CDR1 is SGHVS and CDR2 is FQNEAQ. Trimming stripped 0 bases from V and 0 bases from J, with 12 bases between. The CDR3 covers 18 residues. The CDR3 DNA follows: TGTGCCAGCAGCTTAGCCGGGACACCGATCTCTGGGGCCAACGTCCTGACTTTC. Its protein is CASSLAGTPISGANVLTF.

The chain couples TRBV6-6 to TRBJ2-7; TRBD2 is a possible D gene (7 bases). The CDR3 has 14 residues. CDR1 is MNHNY and CDR2 is SVGAGI in the germline V gene (reference sequence). The V and J ends lost 2 bases and 12 bases respectively, with 20 bases between them. The chain's CDR3 is CASSYGGAGAVWYF. CDR3 nucleotides: TGTGCCAGCAGTTACGGGGGCGCGGGGGCAGTTTGGTACTTC.

This chain links TRBV19 with TRBJ2-2; D uncertain. V was cut by 2 bases and J by 7 bases, with 11 bases left in between. Germline V CDR1 and CDR2: LNHDA, SQIVND (reference sequence). This CDR3 is 14 amino acids long. The CDR3 DNA follows: TGTGCCAGTAGTATATCCTATGTTGGCGGGGAGCTGTTTTTT. Translation: CASSISYVGGELFF. The whole variable domain, remainder taken from reference TRBV19 and TRBJ2-2, is DGGITQSPKYLFRKEGQNVTLSCEQNLNHDAMYWYRQDPGQGLRLIYYSQIVNDFQKGDIAEGYSVSREKKESFPLTVTSAQKNPTAFYLCASSISYVGGELFFGEGSRLTVL.

The sample holds one count of this clone. V and J are TRBV5-4 and TRBJ2-1; 11 bases are a match to TRBD2. Trimming at V came to 4 bases and at J to 8 bases, leaving 14 bases not matched to a gene. CDR1 is SGHNT and CDR2 is YYREEE in the germline V gene (reference sequence). The CDR3 sequence is 17 residues long. CDR3 nucleotide sequence: TGTGCCAGCAGCCTGGAGGCTCTAGCGGGAGGTATAGATGAGCAGTTCTTC. The encoded protein is CASSLEALAGGIDEQFF.

The chain uses TRBV9 and TRBJ1-2, with D perhaps matching TRBD1 (5 bases). This CDR3 contains 15 residues. Germline CDR1 reads SGDLS; CDR2 reads YYNGEE. With 0 bases removed from V and 5 bases from J, the gap between germline ends came to 14 bases. CDR3 in amino acids: CASSVDLRGEYGYTF. CDR3 in DNA: TGTGCCAGCAGCGTAGACCTCCGGGGGGAGTATGGCTACACCTTC.